This entry describes one T cell receptor beta chain. This specimen comes from a study of blood T cell repertoires in COVID-19. CDR1 is SGHRS, CDR2 YFSETQ, per germline. The CDR3 has 17 residues. Trimming took off 3 bases at V and 0 bases at J, with 18 bases between the two ends. In the original processing: The authors estimated nucleated cell counts from reference gene primer amplification. Profiling relied on immunoSEQ multiplex PCR, and the TCRdb table lists in-frame clones only, not all of them. V, J and clone size are taken as reported in that table, and D and trimming were inferred from the DNA itself. The table shows a few hundred thousand clones, with around 86% occurring only once. The study recruited people aged about 18 to 89 years across some 23 US areas.

Material: PBMCs or T cells enriched from blood (not recorded which). The clonotype comes from a man between 25 and 39 years old in a cohort exposed to, infected with or recovered from COVID-19 (not recorded which). V is TRBV5-1 and J is TRBJ1-2; tentatively, D is TRBD1 (5 bases). In nucleotides, the CDR3 is TGCGCCAGCAGCTACCAAGCTACAGGAAAAGCTAACTATGGCTACACCTTC. Its protein product is CASSYQATGKANYGYTF.